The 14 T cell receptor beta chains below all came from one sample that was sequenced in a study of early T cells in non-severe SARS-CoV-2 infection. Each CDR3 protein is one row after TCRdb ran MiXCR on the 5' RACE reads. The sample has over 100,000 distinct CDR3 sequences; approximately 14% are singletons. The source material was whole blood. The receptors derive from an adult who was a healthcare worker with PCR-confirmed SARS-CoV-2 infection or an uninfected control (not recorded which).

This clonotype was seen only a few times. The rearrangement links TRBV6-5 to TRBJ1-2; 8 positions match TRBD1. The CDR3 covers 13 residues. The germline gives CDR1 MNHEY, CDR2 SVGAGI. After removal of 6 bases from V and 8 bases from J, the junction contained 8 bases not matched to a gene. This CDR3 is CASSIGTGGGYTF. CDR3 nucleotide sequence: TGTGCCAGCAGCATTGGGACAGGAGGAGGCTACACCTTC.

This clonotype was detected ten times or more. The CDR3 is CASSWSTGLNTEAFF. CDR3 nucleotides: TGCGCCAGCAGCTGGTCGACAGGGTTGAACACTGAAGCTTTCTTT. The genes are TRBV5-1 and TRBJ1-1, with 7 nucleotides matching TRBD1. The CDR3 runs 15 residues. V shed 3 bases and J 0 bases; nucleotides not matched to a gene: 5. Per germline, CDR1 SGHRS and CDR2 YFSETQ.

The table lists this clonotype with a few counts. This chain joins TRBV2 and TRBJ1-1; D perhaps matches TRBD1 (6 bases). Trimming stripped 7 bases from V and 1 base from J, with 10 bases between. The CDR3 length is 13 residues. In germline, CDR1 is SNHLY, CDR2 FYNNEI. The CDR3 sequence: CASTTGPNTEAFF. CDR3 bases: TGTGCCAGCACCACAGGGCCGAACACTGAAGCTTTCTTT. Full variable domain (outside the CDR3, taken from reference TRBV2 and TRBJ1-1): EPEVTQTPSHQVTQMGQEVILRCVPISNHLYFYWYRQILGQKVEFLVSFYNNEISEKSEIFDDQFSVERPDGSNFTLKIRSTKLEDSAMYFCASTTGPNTEAFFGQGTRLTVV.

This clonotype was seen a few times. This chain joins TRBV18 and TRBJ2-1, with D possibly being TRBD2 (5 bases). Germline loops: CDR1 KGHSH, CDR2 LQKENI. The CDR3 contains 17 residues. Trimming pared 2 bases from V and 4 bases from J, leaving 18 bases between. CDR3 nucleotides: TGTGCCAGCTCACCAGAGGACTTAGGGTCCTATTACAATGAGCAGTTCTTC. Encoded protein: CASSPEDLGSYYNEQFF.

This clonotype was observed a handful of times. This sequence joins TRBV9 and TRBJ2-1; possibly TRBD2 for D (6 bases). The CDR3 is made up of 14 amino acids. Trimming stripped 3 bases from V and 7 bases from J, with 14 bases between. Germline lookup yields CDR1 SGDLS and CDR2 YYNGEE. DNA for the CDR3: TGTGCCAGCAGCGCGCGACTAGTGGGGAATGAGCAGTTCTTC. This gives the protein CASSARLVGNEQFF.

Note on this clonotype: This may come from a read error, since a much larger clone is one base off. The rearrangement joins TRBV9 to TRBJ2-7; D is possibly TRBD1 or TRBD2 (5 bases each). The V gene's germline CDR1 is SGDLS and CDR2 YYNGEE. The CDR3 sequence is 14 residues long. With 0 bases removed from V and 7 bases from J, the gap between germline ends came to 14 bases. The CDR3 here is CASSVGGVRGEQYF. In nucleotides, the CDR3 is TGTGCCAGCAGCGTAGGAGGGGTCCGAGGGGAGCAGTACTTC.

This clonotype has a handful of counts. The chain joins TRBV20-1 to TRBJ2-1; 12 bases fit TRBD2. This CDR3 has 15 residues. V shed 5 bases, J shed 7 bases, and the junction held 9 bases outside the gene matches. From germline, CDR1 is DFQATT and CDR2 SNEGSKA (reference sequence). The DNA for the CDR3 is TGCAGTGCTTCTAAGACTAGCGGGAGTGCGAATGAGCAGTTCTTC. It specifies CSASKTSGSANEQFF.

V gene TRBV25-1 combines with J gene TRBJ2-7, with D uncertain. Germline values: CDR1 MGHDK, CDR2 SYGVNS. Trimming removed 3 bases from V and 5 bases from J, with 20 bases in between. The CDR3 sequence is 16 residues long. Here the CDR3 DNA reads TGTGCCAGCAGTGAGGTCTCTTTACAGAACGTCCACGAGCAGTACTTC. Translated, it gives CASSEVSLQNVHEQYF.

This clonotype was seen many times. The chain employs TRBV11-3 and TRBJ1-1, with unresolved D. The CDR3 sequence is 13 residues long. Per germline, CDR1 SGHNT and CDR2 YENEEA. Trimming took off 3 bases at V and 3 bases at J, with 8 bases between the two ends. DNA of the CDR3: TGTGCCAGCAGCTTTTCTGTTGACACTGAAGCTTTCTTT. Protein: CASSFSVDTEAFF.

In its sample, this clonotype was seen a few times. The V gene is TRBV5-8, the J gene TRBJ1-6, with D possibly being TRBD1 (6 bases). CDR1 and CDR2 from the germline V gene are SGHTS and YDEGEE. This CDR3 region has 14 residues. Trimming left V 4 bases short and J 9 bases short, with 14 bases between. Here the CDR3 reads CASSHRVGSSPLHF. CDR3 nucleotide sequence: TGTGCCAGCAGCCACAGGGTAGGAAGTTCACCCCTCCACTTT. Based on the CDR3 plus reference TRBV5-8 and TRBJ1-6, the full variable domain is EAGVTQSPTHLIKTRGQQATLRCSPISGHTSVYWYQQALGLGLQFLLWYDEGEERNRGNFPPRFSGRQFPNYSSELNVNALELEDSALYLCASSHRVGSSPLHFGNGTRLTVT.

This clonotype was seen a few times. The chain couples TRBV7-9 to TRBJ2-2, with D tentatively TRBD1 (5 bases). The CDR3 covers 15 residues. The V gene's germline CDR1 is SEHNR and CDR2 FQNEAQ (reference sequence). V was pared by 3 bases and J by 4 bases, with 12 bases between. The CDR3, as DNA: TGTGCCAGCAGCTTTGATGCAGGGTCCACCGGGGAGCTGTTTTTT. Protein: CASSFDAGSTGELFF.

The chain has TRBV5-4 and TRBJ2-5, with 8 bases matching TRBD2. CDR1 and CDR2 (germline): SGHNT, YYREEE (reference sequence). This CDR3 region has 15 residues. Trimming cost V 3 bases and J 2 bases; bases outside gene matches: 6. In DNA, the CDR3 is TGTGCCAGCAGCTCCGGACTAGCTGTGCAAGAGACCCAGTACTTC. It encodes CASSSGLAVQETQYF.

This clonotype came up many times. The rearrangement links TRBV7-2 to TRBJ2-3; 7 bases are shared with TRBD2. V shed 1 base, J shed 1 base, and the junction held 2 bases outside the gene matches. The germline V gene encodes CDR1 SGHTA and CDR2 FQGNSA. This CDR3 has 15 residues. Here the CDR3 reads CASSLGLAGTDTQYF. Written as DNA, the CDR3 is TGTGCCAGCAGCTTAGGGCTAGCGGGCACAGATACGCAGTATTTT. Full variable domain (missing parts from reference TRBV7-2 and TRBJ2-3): GAGVSQSPSNKVTEKGKDVELRCDPISGHTALYWYRQSLGQGLEFLIYFQGNSAPDKSGLPSDRFSAERTGGSVSTLTIQRTQQEDSAVYLCASSLGLAGTDTQYFGPGTRLTVL.

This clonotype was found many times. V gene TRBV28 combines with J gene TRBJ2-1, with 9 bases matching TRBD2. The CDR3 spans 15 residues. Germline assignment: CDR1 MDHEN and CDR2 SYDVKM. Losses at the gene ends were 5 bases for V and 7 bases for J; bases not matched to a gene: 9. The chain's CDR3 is CASSLLIAGVNEQFF. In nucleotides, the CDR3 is TGTGCCAGCAGTCTACTGATAGCGGGAGTTAATGAGCAGTTCTTC.